This TCR beta chain was obtained from a study of blood T cell repertoires in COVID-19. Germline lookup yields CDR1 LGHNA and CDR2 YSLEER. This CDR3 region has 13 residues. V was trimmed by 4 bases and J by 8 bases, leaving 12 bases between them. Here immunoSEQ multiplex PCR was the method, and the copy in TCRdb shows in-frame clones only, minus some. The sample lists around 140,000 clones; around 87% were seen once. The sequenced sample was peripheral blood. This clonotype was sampled from a man aged 50-59 years who had recovered from COVID-19. The genes are TRBV4-3 and TRBJ2-1, with D tentatively TRBD1 (5 bases). The CDR3 nucleotides are TGCGCCAGCAGCCCAGGGAACTCAGATGAGCAGTTCTTC. It yields the protein CASSPGNSDEQFF.